This T cell receptor beta chain is drawn from a study of tumor-infiltrating lymphocytes in primary liver carcinoma. Study as a whole: Donors underwent surgery for histopathologically diagnosed primary liver carcinoma. Whole-study findings and limits: A significantly higher top-250-clone fraction was found in tumors than in blood (p = 0.039). Between tumor regions, pairs overlapped more than tumor-adjacent and tumor-blood pairs did.

Researchers generated TCR beta cDNA from around 0.55 ug of total RNA, relying on a constant-region primer. ARM-PCR was slightly modified, and three nested multiplex PCR rounds with it gave rise to the TCR beta libraries. The two initial PCR rounds, around 11 cycles each, used TRBV1-TRBV30 forward and C-beta reverse primers. TCRdb called the multiplex PCR reads again in MiXCR, with one record for every CDR3 protein. The data contain about 330,000 distinct CDR3 sequences, about 65% of them singletons. Germline DNA was also extracted, and blood RNA derived from unsorted whole blood. Comments on this clonotype: Its target is not known. One end of the junction varies from germline; a read error may be responsible.

Per the germline V gene, CDR1 is MNHEY and CDR2 is SVGAGI. The CDR3 is made up of 14 amino acids. The sequence came from a man aged 35 to 55 with primary liver carcinoma and hepatitis B virus infection. V and J are TRBV6-5 and TRBJ1-5; D not certain. The material sequenced was peripheral blood. CDR3 loop: CASSCSSGLEPHHF. CDR3 sequence (DNA): TGTGCCAGCAGTTGCTCGTCGGGCCTTGAGCCCCACCATTTT.